Each of the 14 T cell receptor beta chains below was sequenced from the same sample in a study of response to subunit inactivated influenza vaccine. TCRdb called the RT-PCR reads again in MiXCR, with one record for every CDR3 protein. The sample has about 620,000 distinct CDR3 sequences, about 11% seen once; the top ten hold around 10%. The same sample was also used in a study of T cells expressing NK-cell markers. As reported in that work: Generation of TCR beta cDNA was performed by 5'RACE template switching incorporating UMIs.

Sequences were derived from PBMCs from blood, sampled on the day of vaccination. The origin of the receptors is a man between 50 and 59 years old who received an inactivated influenza vaccine.

This clonotype was counted between two and nine times. CDR3 bases: TGCGCCAGCAGCTTGTCCGAGGCTAGCGGGAGGACCACGCAGTACTTC. Protein sequence: CASSLSEASGRTTQYF. The chain recombines TRBV5-1 with TRBJ2-7; TRBD2 matches 11 bases. Germline loops: CDR1 SGHRS, CDR2 YFSETQ. This CDR3 spans 16 amino acids. The V and J ends lost 1 base and 9 bases, in that order; junction bases with no gene match: 12.

The rearrangement uses TRBV5-1 and TRBJ2-7; D tentatively reads TRBD1 or TRBD2 (6 bases each). The length of the CDR3 is 14 residues. The V end lost 4 bases, the J end lost 6 bases, and 17 bases lay between the germline ends. From germline, CDR1 is SGHRS and CDR2 YFSETQ. CDR3 coding DNA: TGCGCCAGCAGCGATACCTCGGGGGCCCGCGAGCAGTACTTC. Translated, it gives CASSDTSGAREQYF. Full variable domain (missing parts from reference TRBV5-1 and TRBJ2-7): KAGVTQTPRYLIKTRGQQVTLSCSPISGHRSVSWYQQTPGQGLQFLFEYFSETQRNKGNFPGRFSGRQFSNSRSEMNVSTLELGDSALYLCASSDTSGAREQYFGPGTRLTVT.

The V gene is TRBV19, the J gene TRBJ2-1; no clear D. The V gene's germline CDR1 is LNHDA and CDR2 SQIVND (reference sequence). The CDR3 contains 14 residues. Between the trimmed V and J ends, which lost 6 bases and 6 bases, there was a span of 15 bases. CDR3 sequence reads: CASSPGQRRNEQFF. The CDR3 DNA reads as TGTGCCAGTAGCCCGGGCCAGAGGCGCAATGAGCAGTTCTTC.

This clonotype has more than one count but fewer than ten. Written as DNA, the CDR3 is TGTGCCAGCGGAAGACCTAGCGGGATGACCCTCGAGCAGTACTTC. This gives the protein CASGRPSGMTLEQYF. The rearrangement links TRBV7-2 to TRBJ2-7; TRBD2 matches 9 bases. The CDR3 sequence is 15 residues long. Germline V CDR1 and CDR2: SGHTA, FQGNSA. Losses at the gene ends were 8 bases for V and 6 bases for J; bases not matched to a gene: 14. Complete variable domain (other parts from reference TRBV7-2 and TRBJ2-7): GAGVSQSPSNKVTEKGKDVELRCDPISGHTALYWYRQSLGQGLEFLIYFQGNSAPDKSGLPSDRFSAERTGGSVSTLTIQRTQQEDSAVYLCASGRPSGMTLEQYFGPGTRLTVT.

This clonotype was seen ten or more times. The chain joins TRBV25-1 to TRBJ1-1; a weak D match, TRBD1 (6 bases). CDR1 and CDR2 from the germline V gene are MGHDK and SYGVNS. The CDR3 loop spans 13 amino acids. The ends were cut back, 6 bases at V and 3 bases at J, with 11 bases in the middle. The CDR3, as DNA: TGTGCCAGCAGAGAGGACAGTTACACTGAAGCTTTCTTT. Amino acid sequence: CASREDSYTEAFF. The whole variable domain, remainder taken from reference TRBV25-1 and TRBJ1-1, is EADIYQTPRYLVIGTGKKITLECSQTMGHDKMYWYQQDPGMELHLIHYSYGVNSTEKGDLSSESTVSRIRTEHFPLTLESARPSHTSQYLCASREDSYTEAFFGQGTRLTVV.

There are a few counts of this clonotype. The rearrangement links TRBV6-1 to TRBJ2-3; 8 bases line up with TRBD1. Per germline, CDR1 MNHNS and CDR2 SASEGT. The CDR3 spans 15 residues. The ends lost 7 bases at V and 0 bases at J; junction bases unmatched: 6. The CDR3 reads CASTLQGASTDTQYF. CDR3 nucleotide sequence: TGTGCCAGCACCCTTCAGGGGGCGAGCACAGATACGCAGTATTTT.

This chain links TRBV29-1 with TRBJ2-5; D is tentatively TRBD1 or TRBD2 (5 bases each). Looked up from germline, CDR1 is SQVTM and CDR2 is ANQGSEA. CDR3 length: 12 amino acids. V dropped 4 bases and J dropped 5 bases, with 11 bases sitting between them. CDR3 sequence reads: CSVATGGETQYF. DNA for the CDR3: TGCAGCGTTGCCACAGGCGGGGAGACCCAGTACTTC. The whole variable domain, filled in from reference TRBV29-1 and TRBJ2-5, reads SAVISQKPSRDICQRGTSLTIQCQVDSQVTMMFWYRQQPGQSLTLIATANQGSEATYESGFVIDKFPISRPNLTFSTLTVSNMSPEDSSIYLCSVATGGETQYFGPGTRLLVL.

This clonotype was observed at least ten times. The V call is TRBV29-1, the J call TRBJ2-5; D remains ambiguous. The CDR3 has 12 amino acids. V lost 5 bases and J lost 4, with 11 bases in between. Germline CDR1 is SQVTM and CDR2 is ANQGSEA. This CDR3 reads CSVTGQGETQYF. The CDR3 coding sequence is TGCAGCGTTACGGGTCAAGGAGAGACCCAGTACTTC.

This clonotype was picked up a small number of times. The chain recombines TRBV5-8 with TRBJ1-4; D is unresolved. Trimming removed 4 bases at V and 8 bases at J, with 9 bases between. Per the germline V gene, CDR1 is SGHTS and CDR2 is YDEGEE. This CDR3 contains 12 residues. The CDR3 nucleotides read TGTGCCAGCAGCCTACCGGGGGAAAAACTGTTTTTT. Translation gives CASSLPGEKLFF. Full variable domain (remainder filled in from reference TRBV5-8 and TRBJ1-4): EAGVTQSPTHLIKTRGQQATLRCSPISGHTSVYWYQQALGLGLQFLLWYDEGEERNRGNFPPRFSGRQFPNYSSELNVNALELEDSALYLCASSLPGEKLFFGSGTQLSVL.

The chain has TRBV6-1 and TRBJ2-1; 8 bases map to TRBD1. V shed 6 bases and J 3 bases; nucleotides not matched to a gene: 4. This CDR3 is built from 14 residues. Germline CDR1 reads MNHNS; CDR2 reads SASEGT. The chain's CDR3 is CASRPGTGYNEQFF. CDR3 DNA sequence: TGTGCCAGCAGACCCGGGACAGGCTACAATGAGCAGTTCTTC.

This clonotype was seen a handful of times. This chain's CDR3 is CASSRVGGLGVNEQFF. DNA of the CDR3: TGTGCCAGCAGCCGGGTGGGAGGACTAGGAGTCAATGAGCAGTTCTTC. The chain combines TRBV4-2 with TRBJ2-1; 7 bases match TRBD2. V trimming: 4 bases; J trimming: 6 bases; junction bases outside the gene matches: 12. This CDR3 is 16 amino acids long. CDR1 and CDR2 from the germline V gene are LGHNA and YNFKEQ.

This clonotype was seen only a few times. The chain recombines TRBV25-1 with TRBJ2-3, with TRBD1 matching over 9 bases. The junction had 9 bases not matched to a gene; V was cut back by 3 bases and J by 8 bases. CDR3 length: 15 amino acids. Germline-derived CDR1 and CDR2 are MGHDK and SYGVNS. CDR3 amino acids: CASSDLGTGLSTQYF. The CDR3 DNA is TGTGCCAGCAGTGATCTCGGGACAGGGTTATCTACGCAGTATTTT.

This clonotype was picked up a small number of times. The chain recombines TRBV19 with TRBJ1-1, with 9 bases lining up with TRBD1. CDR1 and CDR2 (germline): LNHDA, SQIVND (reference sequence). The CDR3 sequence is 15 residues long. With 7 bases clipped from V and 4 bases from J, the junction kept 10 bases outside the gene matches. The CDR3 region is CASTLGQGLGTEAFF. Written as DNA, the CDR3 is TGTGCCAGTACCCTGGGACAGGGCCTAGGCACTGAAGCTTTCTTT. The whole variable domain, remainder taken from reference TRBV19 and TRBJ1-1, is DGGITQSPKYLFRKEGQNVTLSCEQNLNHDAMYWYRQDPGQGLRLIYYSQIVNDFQKGDIAEGYSVSREKKESFPLTVTSAQKNPTAFYLCASTLGQGLGTEAFFGQGTRLTVV.

A word on this clonotype: This may be a read error, as it is one base from a much larger clone. J is TRBJ2-7 and V is TRBV9, with 9 bases that match TRBD1. The CDR3 runs to 14 residues. Germline values: CDR1 SGDLS, CDR2 YYNGEE. The J segment lost 2 bases and the V segment lost 4 bases, leaving 4 bases of the junction unmatched. As DNA, the CDR3 is TGTGCCAGCAGCTCCTGGGACAGGGCCTACGAGCAGTACTTC. Amino acids: CASSSWDRAYEQYF.